The T cell receptor beta chain under discussion was sequenced for a study of T-cell reconstitution after alpha-beta-depleted transplantation in children. In germline, CDR1 is SGHDT, CDR2 YYEEEE. V was shortened by 2 bases and J by 4 bases, with 6 bases between the two germline ends. The CDR3 is 12 residues long. Comment on this clonotype: Possible read error: a much larger clone is one base away.

The TCRbeta library was prepared with unique molecular identifiers. MiXCR, run by TCRdb on the PCR reads, gives a single entry per CDR3 protein. The sample holds about 350,000 distinct CDR3 sequences, 13% seen once. V gene TRBV5-6 combines with J gene TRBJ1-2; maybe TRBD1 (5 bases). The sequence came from a human donor who donated a stem cell graft to a child with Fanconi anemia. The sequencing used PBMCs, collected from the stem cell graft. The CDR3 bases are TGTGCCAGCAGCTTCGGGACCTATGGCTACACCTTC. Translating it yields CASSFGTYGYTF. The whole variable domain, filled in from reference TRBV5-6 and TRBJ1-2, reads DAGVTQSPTHLIKTRGQQVTLRCSPKSGHDTVSWYQQALGQGPQFIFQYYEEEERQRGNFPDRFSGHQFPNYSSELNVNALLLGDSALYLCASSFGTYGYTFGSGTRLTVV.